This T cell receptor beta chain stems from a study of cytomegalovirus exposure and HLA in healthy donors. The wider study: There were 65 million to 85 million unique TCRs (from HLA-typed donors) in an early data release.

In the PCR, 60 Vbeta and 13 Jbeta primers were used. The data were produced by immunoSEQ multiplex PCR, yet TCRdb's version contains in-frame clones alone and is incomplete. Among approximately 110,000 clones listed, 60% to 85% were seen once. Notes on the study in general: Association of 15,000 to 20,000 TCR beta sequences with HLA alleles was found at 0.05 false discovery rate in a later analysis. There were some V segments, including TRBV6-2 and TRBV6-3, excluded as indistinguishable. Across donors, sequencing depth was assumed by presence/absence analyses to be roughly uniform.

The V gene lost 2 bases and the J gene lost 4 bases, with 14 bases spanning the gap. The CDR3 has 15 residues. Germline V gene lookup returns CDR1 MNHNS and CDR2 SASEGT. As concerns this clone: Its specificity is unknown.

The sequence came from a man in his fifties or sixties in good health and CMV-seronegative. Sequencing input: PBMCs. The chain is built from TRBV6-1 and TRBJ1-1, with a tentative D call TRBD1 (6 bases). The DNA of the CDR3 is TGTGCCAGCAGTGAAAACAGGGAGAGGAGCACTGAAGCTTTCTTT. Translating it yields CASSENRERSTEAFF.